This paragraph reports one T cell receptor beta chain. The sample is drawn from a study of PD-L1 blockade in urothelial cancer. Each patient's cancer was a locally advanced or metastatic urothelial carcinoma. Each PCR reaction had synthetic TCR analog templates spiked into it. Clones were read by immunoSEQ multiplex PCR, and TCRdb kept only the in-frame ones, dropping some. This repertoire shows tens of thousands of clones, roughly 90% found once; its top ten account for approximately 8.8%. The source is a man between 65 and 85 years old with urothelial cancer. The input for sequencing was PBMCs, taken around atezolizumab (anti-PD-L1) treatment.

CDR3 residues: CASSTSQGAKTQYF. DNA for the CDR3: TGTGCCAGTAGTACCTCACAGGGGGCGAAGACCCAGTACTTC. The chain links TRBV19 to TRBJ2-5; TRBD1 matches at 9 bases. V shed 4 bases, J shed 6 bases, and the junction held 6 bases outside the gene matches. This CDR3 has 14 amino acids. CDR1 and CDR2 (germline): LNHDA, SQIVND (reference sequence). The entire variable domain, with the rest obtained from reference TRBV19 and TRBJ2-5, is as follows: DGGITQSPKYLFRKEGQNVTLSCEQNLNHDAMYWYRQDPGQGLRLIYYSQIVNDFQKGDIAEGYSVSREKKESFPLTVTSAQKNPTAFYLCASSTSQGAKTQYFGPGTRLLVL.